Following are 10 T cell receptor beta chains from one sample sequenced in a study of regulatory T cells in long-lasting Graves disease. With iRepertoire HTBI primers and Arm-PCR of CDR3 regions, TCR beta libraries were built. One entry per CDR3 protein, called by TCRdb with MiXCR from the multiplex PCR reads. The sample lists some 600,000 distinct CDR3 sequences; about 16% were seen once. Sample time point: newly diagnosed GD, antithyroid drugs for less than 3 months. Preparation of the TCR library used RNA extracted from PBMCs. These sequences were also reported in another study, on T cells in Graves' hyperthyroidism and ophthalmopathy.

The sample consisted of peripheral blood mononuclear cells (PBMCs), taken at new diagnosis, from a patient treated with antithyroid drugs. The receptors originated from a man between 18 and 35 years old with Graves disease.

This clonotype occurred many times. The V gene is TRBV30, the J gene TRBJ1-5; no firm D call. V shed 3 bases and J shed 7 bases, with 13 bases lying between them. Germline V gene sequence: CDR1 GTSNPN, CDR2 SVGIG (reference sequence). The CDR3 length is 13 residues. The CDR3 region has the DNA TGTGCCTGGAGGGCTGGACTGGGGCAGCCCCAGCATTTT. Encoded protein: CAWRAGLGQPQHF.

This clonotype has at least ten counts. The CDR3 DNA is TGCAGTGTTTATATAGCGTATCCCTACGAGCAGTACTTC. This codes for CSVYIAYPYEQYF. V is TRBV20-1 and J is TRBJ2-7; perhaps TRBD2 as D (5 bases). The CDR3 has 13 residues. V lost 7 bases and J 2 bases, leaving 15 bases between the germline ends. The germline gives CDR1 DFQATT, CDR2 SNEGSKA (reference sequence).

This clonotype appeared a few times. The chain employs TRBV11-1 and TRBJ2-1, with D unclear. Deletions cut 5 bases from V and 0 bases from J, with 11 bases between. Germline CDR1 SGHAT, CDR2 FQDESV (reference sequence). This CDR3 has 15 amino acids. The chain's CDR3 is CASSAQMSSYNEQFF. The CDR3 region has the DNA TGTGCCAGCAGCGCCCAGATGAGCTCCTACAATGAGCAGTTCTTC.

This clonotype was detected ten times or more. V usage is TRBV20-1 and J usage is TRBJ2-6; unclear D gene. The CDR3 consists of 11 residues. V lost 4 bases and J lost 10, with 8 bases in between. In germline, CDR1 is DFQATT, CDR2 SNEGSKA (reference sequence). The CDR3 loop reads CSATQTNVLTF. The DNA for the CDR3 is TGCAGTGCTACCCAAACTAACGTCCTGACTTTC.

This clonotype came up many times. The CDR3 DNA follows: TGTGCCAGCAGTCCAACCCGGGACTTCTATGGCTACACCTTC. It translates to CASSPTRDFYGYTF. The V call is TRBV28, the J call TRBJ1-2; the D gene is possibly TRBD1 (5 bases). The CDR3 is 14 residues long. The germline V gene encodes CDR1 MDHEN and CDR2 SYDVKM. V gave up 5 bases and J gave up 4 bases, with 14 bases separating them.

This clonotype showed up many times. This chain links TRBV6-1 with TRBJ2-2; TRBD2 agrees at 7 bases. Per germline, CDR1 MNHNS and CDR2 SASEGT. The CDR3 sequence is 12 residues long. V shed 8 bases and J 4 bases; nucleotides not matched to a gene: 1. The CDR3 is CASSGGTGELFF. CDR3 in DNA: TGTGCCAGCTCGGGGGGCACCGGGGAGCTGTTTTTT.

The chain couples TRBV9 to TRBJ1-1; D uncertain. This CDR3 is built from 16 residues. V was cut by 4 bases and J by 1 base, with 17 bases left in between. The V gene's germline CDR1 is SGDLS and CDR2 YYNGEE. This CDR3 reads CASSTLKGQTNTEAFF. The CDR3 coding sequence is TGTGCCAGCAGCACCCTCAAAGGGCAAACGAACACTGAAGCTTTCTTT.

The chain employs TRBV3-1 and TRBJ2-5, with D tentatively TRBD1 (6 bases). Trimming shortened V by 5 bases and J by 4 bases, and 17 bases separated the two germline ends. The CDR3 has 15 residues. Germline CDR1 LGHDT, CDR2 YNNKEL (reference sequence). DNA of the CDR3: TGTGCCAGCAGCTTTCATCGGGCACAGGGAGAGACCCAGTACTTC. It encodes CASSFHRAQGETQYF.

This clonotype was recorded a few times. CDR3 loop: CASSPTAYNEKLFF. DNA of the CDR3: TGTGCCAGCAGTCCGACAGCCTACAATGAAAAACTGTTTTTT. J is TRBJ1-4 and V is TRBV6-1, with D tentatively TRBD1 (5 bases). The V gene's germline CDR1 is MNHNS and CDR2 SASEGT. There are 14 residues in the CDR3. V gave up 5 bases and J gave up 5 bases, with 12 bases separating them.

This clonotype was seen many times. The DNA of the CDR3 is TGTGCCAGCAGCTTATCCGCGGGAGTCCACGAGCAGTACTTC. Its translation: CASSLSAGVHEQYF. This chain uses TRBV7-9 with TRBJ2-7, with TRBD2 matching over 7 bases. The trim removed 2 bases at V and 5 bases at J, leaving 6 bases unmatched. CDR3 size: 14 residues. Germline-derived CDR1 and CDR2 are SEHNR and FQNEAQ (reference sequence).